This is a list of T cell receptor beta chains from one sample in a study of glioma-infiltrating T cells after dendritic cell vaccination. Method: immunoSEQ multiplex PCR; TCRdb's copy keeps in-frame clones and lacks some. The table lists 55,000 to 75,000 clones, approximately 83% of them singletons. Sequenced here: blood, sampled after dendritic cell vaccination. These TCRs come from a human donor with glioblastoma. Each CDR3 is given with its conserved first and last residue. The order of the fields is D gene, J gene, clone size, CDR3 length, V gene, CDR3 protein, CDR3 DNA. D genes are given only for firm matches. Some rows mark clone size as missing; the rest say once, few, many or name a class of expanded clone.

d_call: -; j_call: TRBJ1-6; clone_size: -; cdr3_length: 12; v_call: TRBV11-2; cdr3_aa: CASSSRDSPLHF; cdr3_nt: TGTGCCAGCAGCTCCCGGGATTCACCCCTCCACTTT
d_call: -; j_call: TRBJ1-1; clone_size: -; cdr3_length: 16; v_call: TRBV4-2; cdr3_aa: CASSIQGGRVNTEAFF; cdr3_nt: TGTGCCAGCAGCATCCAAGGTGGCAGGGTGAACACTGAAGCTTTCTTT
d_call: TRBD1; j_call: TRBJ1-5; clone_size: -; cdr3_length: 14; v_call: TRBV23-1; cdr3_aa: CASSLIQGFQPQHF; cdr3_nt: TGCGCCAGCAGTCTTATACAGGGGTTCCAGCCCCAGCATTTT
d_call: -; j_call: TRBJ1-1; clone_size: few; cdr3_length: 13; v_call: TRBV6-5; cdr3_aa: CASSYSSRVQAFF; cdr3_nt: TGTGCCAGCAGTTACTCGAGCAGGGTGCAGGCTTTCTTT
d_call: TRBD1; j_call: TRBJ2-5; clone_size: -; cdr3_length: 15; v_call: TRBV6-5; cdr3_aa: CASSYSTGVWETQYF; cdr3_nt: TGTGCCAGCAGTTACTCGACAGGGGTGTGGGAGACCCAGTACTTC
d_call: TRBD2; j_call: TRBJ2-3; clone_size: -; cdr3_length: 14; v_call: TRBV10-1; cdr3_aa: CASSEAGGVDTQYF; cdr3_nt: TGCGCCAGCAGCGAAGCGGGGGGCGTGGATACGCAGTATTTT
d_call: TRBD1; j_call: TRBJ1-1; clone_size: -; cdr3_length: 14; v_call: TRBV6-1; cdr3_aa: CASSQDRGYTEAFF; cdr3_nt: TGTGCCAGCAGTCAAGACAGGGGATACACTGAAGCTTTCTTT
d_call: TRBD1; j_call: TRBJ2-7; clone_size: -; cdr3_length: 12; v_call: TRBV6-1; cdr3_aa: CASSVTGEEQYF; cdr3_nt: TGTGCCAGCAGTGTGACAGGGGAGGAGCAGTACTTC
d_call: TRBD2; j_call: TRBJ2-4; clone_size: -; cdr3_length: 17; v_call: TRBV7-3; cdr3_aa: CASSASGGEGAKNIQYF; cdr3_nt: TGCGCCAGCAGCGCCAGCGGGGGGGAAGGAGCCAAAAACATTCAGTACTTC
d_call: TRBD1; j_call: TRBJ2-1; clone_size: -; cdr3_length: 15; v_call: TRBV5-4; cdr3_aa: CASSLDQGAGNEQFF; cdr3_nt: TGTGCCAGCAGCTTAGACCAGGGGGCGGGGAATGAGCAGTTCTTC
d_call: -; j_call: TRBJ2-2; clone_size: -; cdr3_length: 14; v_call: TRBV27; cdr3_aa: CASRRGSNTGELFF; cdr3_nt: TGTGCCAGTAGACGGGGGAGCAACACCGGGGAGCTGTTTTTT
d_call: TRBD2; j_call: TRBJ2-3; clone_size: -; cdr3_length: 18; v_call: TRBV5-8; cdr3_aa: CASSLGLAGGPYTDTQYF; cdr3_nt: TGTGCCAGCAGCCTGGGGCTAGCGGGGGGGCCCTACACAGATACGCAGTATTTT
d_call: -; j_call: TRBJ1-1; clone_size: -; cdr3_length: 15; v_call: TRBV5-1; cdr3_aa: CASSLAAGVSTEAFF; cdr3_nt: TGCGCCAGCAGCTTGGCCGCGGGGGTTAGCACTGAAGCTTTCTTT
d_call: -; j_call: TRBJ1-5; clone_size: once; cdr3_length: 13; v_call: TRBV30; cdr3_aa: CAWSMKLNQPQHF; cdr3_nt: TGTGCCTGGTCGATGAAGCTCAATCAGCCCCAGCATTTT
d_call: -; j_call: TRBJ2-3; clone_size: -; cdr3_length: 15; v_call: TRBV6-5; cdr3_aa: CASSYPSFGTDTQYF; cdr3_nt: TGTGCCAGCAGTTACCCCTCCTTCGGCACAGATACGCAGTATTTT
d_call: -; j_call: TRBJ1-4; clone_size: -; cdr3_length: 15; v_call: TRBV4-1; cdr3_aa: CASSPEGGAGEKLFF; cdr3_nt: TGCGCCAGCAGCCCCGAGGGGGGGGCCGGGGAAAAACTGTTTTTT
d_call: -; j_call: TRBJ1-2; clone_size: -; cdr3_length: 15; v_call: TRBV27; cdr3_aa: CASIGLRSGSAGYTF; cdr3_nt: TGTGCCAGCATAGGTCTTCGTTCGGGGTCGGCTGGCTACACCTTC
d_call: -; j_call: TRBJ2-7; clone_size: few; cdr3_length: 12; v_call: TRBV15; cdr3_aa: CATRSEAYEQYF; cdr3_nt: TGTGCCACCAGGTCGGAGGCCTACGAGCAGTACTTC
d_call: TRBD1; j_call: TRBJ2-2; clone_size: -; cdr3_length: 13; v_call: TRBV19; cdr3_aa: CASSRTGSGELFF; cdr3_nt: TGTGCCAGTAGTAGGACAGGGTCCGGGGAGCTGTTTTTT
d_call: -; j_call: TRBJ2-3; clone_size: -; cdr3_length: 15; v_call: TRBV19; cdr3_aa: CASSIGGTSTDTQYF; cdr3_nt: TGTGCCAGTAGTATTGGGGGGACTAGCACAGATACGCAGTATTTT
d_call: -; j_call: TRBJ2-5; clone_size: once; cdr3_length: 11; v_call: TRBV20-1; cdr3_aa: CSASVQETQYF; cdr3_nt: TGCAGTGCTAGCGTACAAGAGACCCAGTACTTC
d_call: -; j_call: TRBJ1-5; clone_size: few; cdr3_length: 14; v_call: TRBV11-2; cdr3_aa: CASSTGSGFQPQHF; cdr3_nt: TGTGCCAGCAGTACCGGTAGCGGTTTTCAGCCCCAGCATTTT
d_call: -; j_call: TRBJ1-3; clone_size: -; cdr3_length: 14; v_call: TRBV7-6; cdr3_aa: CASSFGQGGNTIYF; cdr3_nt: TGTGCCAGCAGCTTCGGGCAGGGTGGAAACACCATATATTTT
d_call: TRBD1; j_call: TRBJ1-1; clone_size: -; cdr3_length: 16; v_call: TRBV7-2; cdr3_aa: CASSAYTGGAGTEAFF; cdr3_nt: TGTGCCAGCAGCGCGTACACAGGGGGCGCGGGCACTGAAGCTTTCTTT
d_call: -; j_call: TRBJ2-3; clone_size: once; cdr3_length: 16; v_call: TRBV4-2; cdr3_aa: CASSQWEGGRSDTQYF; cdr3_nt: TGTGCCAGCAGCCAATGGGAGGGGGGGCGATCAGATACGCAGTATTTT
d_call: TRBD1; j_call: TRBJ1-2; clone_size: -; cdr3_length: 13; v_call: TRBV6-5; cdr3_aa: CASSYAGGNGYTF; cdr3_nt: TGTGCCAGCAGTTACGCAGGGGGCAATGGCTACACCTTC
d_call: TRBD1; j_call: TRBJ1-5; clone_size: -; cdr3_length: 17; v_call: TRBV7-9; cdr3_aa: CASSLEGGQGARQPQHF; cdr3_nt: TGTGCCAGCAGCTTAGAAGGGGGGCAGGGGGCCCGCCAGCCCCAGCATTTT
d_call: -; j_call: TRBJ1-2; clone_size: -; cdr3_length: 13; v_call: TRBV7-9; cdr3_aa: CASSGVVKNGYTF; cdr3_nt: TGTGCCAGCAGCGGAGTCGTCAAGAATGGCTACACCTTC
d_call: -; j_call: TRBJ1-2; clone_size: -; cdr3_length: 13; v_call: TRBV2; cdr3_aa: CATELRANYGYTF; cdr3_nt: TGTGCCACCGAGCTCCGAGCTAACTATGGCTACACCTTC
d_call: -; j_call: TRBJ2-3; clone_size: -; cdr3_length: 14; v_call: TRBV6-4; cdr3_aa: CASSDSRVPDTQYF; cdr3_nt: TGTGCCAGCAGTGACTCCAGGGTCCCAGATACGCAGTATTTT
d_call: -; j_call: TRBJ2-3; clone_size: -; cdr3_length: 13; v_call: TRBV11-3; cdr3_aa: CASSFETADTQYF; cdr3_nt: TGTGCCAGCAGTTTCGAGACTGCAGATACGCAGTATTTT
d_call: -; j_call: TRBJ2-4; clone_size: few; cdr3_length: 15; v_call: TRBV5-1; cdr3_aa: CASSYSGFVKNIQYF; cdr3_nt: TGCGCCAGCAGCTACTCAGGGTTTGTCAAAAACATTCAGTACTTC
d_call: TRBD1; j_call: TRBJ1-4; clone_size: once; cdr3_length: 18; v_call: TRBV14; cdr3_aa: CASSLRQGAPSTNEKLFF; cdr3_nt: TGTGCCAGCAGCCTGCGACAGGGGGCTCCGTCAACTAATGAAAAACTGTTTTTT
d_call: -; j_call: TRBJ1-6; clone_size: -; cdr3_length: 15; v_call: TRBV6-1; cdr3_aa: CASSEVRVTNSPLHF; cdr3_nt: TGTGCCAGCAGTGAAGTGAGGGTGACGAATTCACCCCTCCACTTT
d_call: TRBD1; j_call: TRBJ2-3; clone_size: -; cdr3_length: 15; v_call: TRBV6-5; cdr3_aa: CASSFNRGAADTQYF; cdr3_nt: TGTGCCAGCAGTTTTAACAGGGGGGCGGCAGATACGCAGTATTTT